Shown below are 25 T cell receptor beta chains from a single sample sequenced in a study of post-analysis software for immune sequencing data. No antigen is known for these receptors. The TCR beta cDNA libraries carried unique molecular identifiers. TCRdb called the PCR reads again in MiXCR, with one record for every CDR3 protein. Of approximately 360,000 distinct CDR3 sequences listed, around 33% are singletons. Whole-study results and caveats: Higher frequency in patients than in controls was seen for roughly five TRBV segments, with TRBV5-6, TRBV5-1 and TRBV20-1 among them.

The sequenced material came from blood. These receptors were taken from a girl between 10 and 17 years old with multiple sclerosis.

This clonotype was detected a few times. The rearrangement joins TRBV7-3 to TRBJ2-5; D unclear. The CDR3 totals 13 residues. Between the trimmed V and J ends, which lost 2 bases and 5 bases, there was a span of 9 bases. The germline V gene encodes CDR1 SGHTA and CDR2 FQGTGA. In DNA form, the CDR3 reads TGTGCCAGCAGCTTACCGCCGACGGAGACCCAGTACTTC. As protein: CASSLPPTETQYF.

This clonotype was seen more than once but under ten times. The chain is built from TRBV5-1 and TRBJ2-3; 8 nucleotides agree with TRBD2. J gave up 1 base and V 0 bases, and 1 base lay outside the gene matches. The CDR3 is 15 amino acids. CDR1 and CDR2 (germline): SGHRS, YFSETQ. Here the CDR3 DNA reads TGCGCCAGCAGCTTGGCGACTAGCGGCACAGATACGCAGTATTTT. This codes for CASSLATSGTDTQYF.

This rearrangement joins TRBV5-6 to TRBJ2-7, with TRBD1 as a possible D gene (6 bases). Trimming took 2 bases from V and 4 from J, leaving 10 bases between them. The V gene's germline CDR1 is SGHDT and CDR2 YYEEEE. The CDR3 runs 13 residues. The DNA of the CDR3 is TGTGCCAGCAGCTTTACAGGGCGATACGAGCAGTACTTC. Translated: CASSFTGRYEQYF.

The J gene is TRBJ2-5, the V gene TRBV7-8; D is tentatively TRBD1 or TRBD2 (6 bases each). Looked up from germline, CDR1 is SGHVS and CDR2 is FQNEAQ. This CDR3 region has 13 residues. Trimming took off 4 bases at V and 6 bases at J, with 12 bases between the two ends. CDR3 DNA: TGTGCCAGCAGCTCGGAGGGGGTAAAGACCCAGTACTTC. Encoded protein: CASSSEGVKTQYF.

The CDR3, as DNA: TGCAGCGTGGCCGGGACAGGCATCTCTGGGGCCAACGTCCTGACTTTC. Protein: CSVAGTGISGANVLTF. The gene calls are TRBV29-1 and TRBJ2-6; TRBD1 agrees at 8 bases. J was trimmed by 0 bases and V by 6 bases; bases with no gene match: 7. Germline values: CDR1 SQVTM, CDR2 ANQGSEA. CDR3 length equals 16 residues. The whole variable domain, remainder taken from reference TRBV29-1 and TRBJ2-6, is SAVISQKPSRDICQRGTSLTIQCQVDSQVTMMFWYRQQPGQSLTLIATANQGSEATYESGFVIDKFPISRPNLTFSTLTVSNMSPEDSSIYLCSVAGTGISGANVLTFGAGSRLTVL.

This clonotype was picked up one time. The V and J genes are TRBV20-1 and TRBJ2-3, with D possibly TRBD1 on 6 matching bases. Germline CDR1 DFQATT, CDR2 SNEGSKA (reference sequence). The CDR3 is 14 amino acids. Between the trimmed V and J ends, which lost 4 bases and 3 bases, there was a span of 14 bases. The CDR3, as DNA: TGCAGTGCTACTCAGGGGCGAGGGACAGATACGCAGTATTTT. This encodes CSATQGRGTDTQYF.

The chain employs TRBV7-9 and TRBJ2-1; D remains unclear. Germline CDR1 reads SEHNR; CDR2 reads FQNEAQ (reference sequence). The ends were cut back, 8 bases at V and 9 bases at J, with 11 bases in the middle. The CDR3 contains 11 residues. The CDR3 reads CASLNLIEQFF. The DNA of the CDR3 is TGTGCCAGCCTCAATCTGATTGAGCAGTTCTTC.

The chain couples TRBV2 to TRBJ1-4; no firm D call. The CDR3 is 13 amino acids. V was shortened by 7 bases and J by 4 bases, with 10 bases between the two germline ends. Germline V gene lookup returns CDR1 SNHLY and CDR2 FYNNEI. CDR3 in DNA: TGTGCCAGCAACGAACAGATTAATGAAAAACTGTTTTTT. Its translation: CASNEQINEKLFF. Together with reference TRBV2 and TRBJ1-4, the CDR3 gives the full variable domain: EPEVTQTPSHQVTQMGQEVILRCVPISNHLYFYWYRQILGQKVEFLVSFYNNEISEKSEIFDDQFSVERPDGSNFTLKIRSTKLEDSAMYFCASNEQINEKLFFGSGTQLSVL.

The chain combines TRBV9 with TRBJ1-4; 11 bases map to TRBD1. Germline CDR1 and CDR2: SGDLS and YYNGEE. CDR3 size: 15 residues. J was trimmed by 6 bases and V by 3 bases; bases with no gene match: 4. The CDR3 DNA follows: TGTGCCAGCAGCGCCCCGGGACAGGGGGATGAAAAACTGTTTTTT. Its protein is CASSAPGQGDEKLFF. Full variable domain (outside the CDR3, taken from reference TRBV9 and TRBJ1-4): DSGVTQTPKHLITATGQRVTLRCSPRSGDLSVYWYQQSLDQGLQFLIQYYNGEERAKGNILERFSAQQFPDLHSELNLSSLELGDSALYFCASSAPGQGDEKLFFGSGTQLSVL.

This clonotype turned up a few times. J is TRBJ2-4 and V is TRBV12-3 or TRBV12-4, with D uncertain. The J call may be mistaken, given a closer DNA end match to TRBJ2-7. The CDR3 loop spans 11 amino acids. CDR3 protein: CASSLTHEQYF. CDR3 nucleotides: TGTGCCAGCAGTTTGACCCACGAGCAGTACTTC.

With regard to this clonotype: A much more abundant neighbour one base away suggests this may be a read error. V is TRBV29-1 and J is TRBJ2-7; 8 bases map to TRBD2. Near its end, the DNA agrees better with TRBJ2-5, so the J call may be wrong. The CDR3 loop spans 13 amino acids. CDR1 and CDR2 from the germline V gene are SQVTM and ANQGSEA. The CDR3 coding sequence is TGCAGCACCTCCCCCGGGGGGGAAGAGACCCAGTACTTC. Encoded protein: CSTSPGGEETQYF.

The V call is TRBV29-1, the J call TRBJ1-2; TRBD1 agrees at 7 bases. Germline V lookup: CDR1 SQVTM, CDR2 ANQGSEA. J lost 5 bases, V lost 3 bases, and 12 bases had no gene match. The CDR3 spans 15 residues. The CDR3 nucleotides read TGCAGCGTTGACCGGACAGGTCTTGATGGGTATGGCTACACCTTC. Translation gives CSVDRTGLDGYGYTF.

Here the CDR3 DNA reads TGTGCCAGCAGTGGGGGACTAGCGGGGAACTCCTACGAGCAGTACTTC. It codes for CASSGGLAGNSYEQYF. V usage is TRBV6-1 and J usage is TRBJ2-7; 13 bases are shared with TRBD2. CDR3 length equals 16 residues. The germline gives CDR1 MNHNS, CDR2 SASEGT. V dropped 4 bases and J dropped 0; count of bases not matched to a gene: 3.

The rearrangement joins TRBV2 to TRBJ2-3; the D gene is possibly TRBD2 (6 bases). V dropped 3 bases and J dropped 2 bases, with 15 bases sitting between them. The CDR3 length is 16 residues. Germline V lookup: CDR1 SNHLY, CDR2 FYNNEI. CDR3 DNA: TGTGCCAGCAGTGACTCGGGGCGGGGCATCACAGATACGCAGTATTTT. Amino acids: CASSDSGRGITDTQYF.

The genes are TRBV11-2 and TRBJ1-1, with 12 positions matching TRBD1. Germline V gene lookup returns CDR1 SGHAT and CDR2 FQNNGV. The junction had 5 bases not matched to a gene; V was cut back by 5 bases and J by 4 bases. The CDR3 length is 15 residues. CDR3 nucleotides: TGTGCCAGCAGCATCGGGACAGGGGGCGGCACTGAAGCTTTCTTT. This translates into CASSIGTGGGTEAFF.

The V call is TRBV5-6, the J call TRBJ2-2; either TRBD1 or TRBD2 may supply D (6 bases each). This CDR3 contains 15 residues. Germline assignment: CDR1 SGHDT and CDR2 YYEEEE. V dropped 4 bases and J dropped 4 bases, with 14 bases sitting between them. The CDR3 is CASSTLGGGTGELFF. The DNA for the CDR3 is TGTGCCAGCAGCACATTAGGGGGAGGCACCGGGGAGCTGTTTTTT. Full variable domain (outside the CDR3, taken from reference TRBV5-6 and TRBJ2-2): DAGVTQSPTHLIKTRGQQVTLRCSPKSGHDTVSWYQQALGQGPQFIFQYYEEEERQRGNFPDRFSGHQFPNYSSELNVNALLLGDSALYLCASSTLGGGTGELFFGEGSRLTVL.

The J gene is TRBJ1-1, the V gene TRBV6-5, with D uncertain. The germline gives CDR1 MNHEY, CDR2 SVGAGI. V lost 2 bases, J lost 1 base, and 8 bases lay in between. The CDR3 is 14 residues long. CDR3 sequence reads: CASSYGGWNTEAFF. CDR3 nucleotides: TGTGCCAGCAGTTACGGCGGTTGGAACACTGAAGCTTTCTTT.

The genes are TRBV28 and TRBJ2-7, with D tentatively TRBD2 (5 bases). CDR1 and CDR2 from the germline V gene are MDHEN and SYDVKM. The V end was cut by 5 bases, the J end by 5 bases, with 16 bases between. The CDR3 length is 14 residues. The CDR3 is CASSPQRWGDEQYF. DNA for the CDR3: TGTGCCAGCAGTCCTCAGCGATGGGGAGACGAGCAGTACTTC.

V and J are TRBV20-1 and TRBJ1-5; D gene unclear. Germline-derived CDR1 and CDR2 are DFQATT and SNEGSKA (reference sequence). This CDR3 spans 15 amino acids. The V gene lost 5 bases and the J gene lost 10 bases, with 24 bases spanning the gap. CDR3 in amino acids: CSASLGPPWTQPQHF. CDR3 DNA: TGCAGTGCTTCCCTTGGGCCTCCCTGGACGCAACCCCAGCATTTT.

The chain employs TRBV6-2 or TRBV6-3 and TRBJ2-3; 9 bases line up with TRBD2. The V and J ends lost 2 bases and 2 bases, in that order; junction bases with no gene match: 5. Germline V CDR1 and CDR2: MNHEY, SVGEGT. This CDR3 has 16 residues. This CDR3 is CASSYGRGGDTDTQYF. In nucleotides, the CDR3 is TGTGCCAGCAGTTACGGGCGGGGGGGCGACACAGATACGCAGTATTTT.

This clonotype was seen only a few times. The chain carries TRBV20-1 and TRBJ2-1, with 11 positions matching TRBD2. The CDR3 sequence is 17 residues long. Germline-derived CDR1 and CDR2 are DFQATT and SNEGSKA (reference sequence). The V and J ends lost 3 bases and 6 bases, in that order; junction bases with no gene match: 13. This CDR3 is CSASATSGGLPFNEQFF. CDR3 nucleotide sequence: TGCAGTGCTAGTGCCACTAGCGGGGGCCTCCCCTTCAATGAGCAGTTCTTC.

This clonotype was seen more than once but under ten times. At one boundary the junction diverges from the germline segment, which might be a read error. The chain combines TRBV7-2 with TRBJ1-1; D is uncertain. The CDR3 is 15 amino acids. Per the germline V gene, CDR1 is SGHTA and CDR2 is FQGNSA. Here the CDR3 DNA reads TGTGCCAGCAGCTTAGGACTAGCGGGGAACAATGAAGCTTTCTTT. It translates to CASSLGLAGNNEAFF.

Only one count was recorded for this clonotype. The rearrangement joins TRBV12-3 or TRBV12-4 to TRBJ1-2; 11 bases align to TRBD1. J was trimmed by 1 base and V by 3 bases; bases with no gene match: 4. The CDR3 totals 16 residues. The chain's CDR3 is CASSFGTGGVNYGYTF. Here the CDR3 DNA reads TGTGCCAGCAGTTTCGGGACAGGGGGGGTTAACTATGGCTACACCTTC.

The rearrangement links TRBV29-1 to TRBJ2-3; 11 positions agree with TRBD2. This CDR3 is built from 13 residues. CDR1 and CDR2 (germline): SQVTM, ANQGSEA. The trim removed 7 bases at V and 3 bases at J, leaving 3 bases unmatched. The CDR3 region is CSASGGTTDTQYF. The CDR3 DNA reads TGCAGCGCTAGCGGGGGGACGACAGATACGCAGTATTTT.

This clonotype was observed a handful of times. V usage is TRBV12-3 or TRBV12-4 and J usage is TRBJ2-5; the D is unclear. The germline V and J ends were trimmed by 6 bases and 1 base, with 12 bases remaining between them. This CDR3 has 14 amino acids. CDR3 protein: CASSRRQSQETQYF. The CDR3 DNA follows: TGTGCCAGCAGCCGCCGGCAGAGCCAAGAGACCCAGTACTTC.